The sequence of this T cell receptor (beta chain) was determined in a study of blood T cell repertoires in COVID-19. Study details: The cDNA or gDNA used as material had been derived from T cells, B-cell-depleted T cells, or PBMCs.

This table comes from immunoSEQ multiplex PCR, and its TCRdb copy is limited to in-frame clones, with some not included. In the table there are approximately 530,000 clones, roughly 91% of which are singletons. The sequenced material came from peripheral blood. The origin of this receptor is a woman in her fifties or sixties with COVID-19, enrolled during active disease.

The CDR3, as DNA: TGTGCCAGCAGTCCGAGTACAGGAAGCACTGAAGCTTTCTTT. Amino acids: CASSPSTGSTEAFF. J is TRBJ1-1 and V is TRBV25-1, with D possibly being TRBD1 (5 bases). The CDR3 runs 14 residues. Germline assignment: CDR1 MGHDK and CDR2 SYGVNS. The germline V and J ends were trimmed by 5 bases and 4 bases, with 14 bases remaining between them.